This TCR beta chain was documented in a study of T cell repertoires in cytomegalovirus infection. Background on the study: Public TCR beta signatures indicated both CMV infection and matching HLA type.

Via MiXCR, TCRdb re-called the reads, giving one row per CDR3 protein. The sample records around 530,000 distinct CDR3 sequences, more than 15% being singletons. This clonotype has just a few counts. No antigen is known for it. Overall study results and limits: Dominating the ex vivo response were TCR beta clonotypes that were CMV-specific and HLA-C-restricted. Carriers of CMV plus the relevant HLA were identified by cumulative public TCR beta family frequency.

J lost 5 bases, V lost 1 base, and 4 bases had no gene match. The length of the CDR3 is 15 residues. Germline CDR1 and CDR2: MGHRA and YSYEKL. Sequencing was done on a sample of CD8+ T cells from PBMCs. The chain recombines TRBV4-1 with TRBJ1-4, with 7 bases matching TRBD1. This TCR was recovered from a human donor in good health (CMV status not recorded). Some clones in this sample may be carry-over from other donors' samples. The CDR3 reads CASSQAPDRNEKLFF. Here the CDR3 DNA reads TGCGCCAGCAGCCAAGCCCCGGACAGGAATGAAAAACTGTTTTTT.